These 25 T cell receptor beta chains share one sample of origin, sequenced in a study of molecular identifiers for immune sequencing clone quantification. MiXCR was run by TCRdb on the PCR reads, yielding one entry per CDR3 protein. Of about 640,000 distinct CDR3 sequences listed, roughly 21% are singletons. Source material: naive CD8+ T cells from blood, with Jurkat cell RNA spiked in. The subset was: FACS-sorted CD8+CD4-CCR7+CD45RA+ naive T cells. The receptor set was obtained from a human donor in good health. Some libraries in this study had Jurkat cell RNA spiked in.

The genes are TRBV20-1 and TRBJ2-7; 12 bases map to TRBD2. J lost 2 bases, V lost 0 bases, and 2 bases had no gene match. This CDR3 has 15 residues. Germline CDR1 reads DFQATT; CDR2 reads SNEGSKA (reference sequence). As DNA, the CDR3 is TGCAGTGCTAGAGAACTAGCGGGAGGCCCCTACGAGCAGTACTTC. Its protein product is CSARELAGGPYEQYF.

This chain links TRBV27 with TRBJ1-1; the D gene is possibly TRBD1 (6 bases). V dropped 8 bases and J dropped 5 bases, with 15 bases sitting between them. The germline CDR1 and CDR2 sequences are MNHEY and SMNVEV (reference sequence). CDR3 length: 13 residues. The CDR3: CASLQGGGTEAFF. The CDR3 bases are TGTGCCAGCTTACAGGGTGGGGGAACTGAAGCTTTCTTT.

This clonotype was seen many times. CDR3: CSARGQGEYEKLFF. The DNA for the CDR3 is TGCAGTGCTAGAGGACAGGGGGAGTATGAAAAACTGTTTTTT. The chain employs TRBV20-1 and TRBJ1-4, with 9 bases that match TRBD1. J lost 6 bases, V lost 1 base, and 3 bases had no gene match. The V gene's germline CDR1 is DFQATT and CDR2 SNEGSKA (reference sequence). The CDR3 has 14 residues.

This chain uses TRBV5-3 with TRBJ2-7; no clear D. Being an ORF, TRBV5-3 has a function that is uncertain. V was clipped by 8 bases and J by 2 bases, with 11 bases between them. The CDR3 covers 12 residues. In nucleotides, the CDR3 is TGTGCCAGCTGCTTGGTGACCTACGAGCAGTACTTC. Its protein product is CASCLVTYEQYF.

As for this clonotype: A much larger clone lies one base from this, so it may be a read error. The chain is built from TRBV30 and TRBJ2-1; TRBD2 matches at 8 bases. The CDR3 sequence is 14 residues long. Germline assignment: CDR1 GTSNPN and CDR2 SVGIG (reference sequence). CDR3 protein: CAWSILADYNGQFF. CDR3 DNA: TGTGCCTGGAGTATACTAGCGGATTACAATGGGCAGTTCTTC.

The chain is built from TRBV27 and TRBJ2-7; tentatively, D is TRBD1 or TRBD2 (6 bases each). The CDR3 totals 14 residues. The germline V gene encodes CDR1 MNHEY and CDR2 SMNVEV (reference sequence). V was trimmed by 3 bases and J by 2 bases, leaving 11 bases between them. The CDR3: CASSFGGPPYEQYF. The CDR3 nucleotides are TGTGCCAGCAGTTTTGGGGGGCCCCCCTACGAGCAGTACTTC.

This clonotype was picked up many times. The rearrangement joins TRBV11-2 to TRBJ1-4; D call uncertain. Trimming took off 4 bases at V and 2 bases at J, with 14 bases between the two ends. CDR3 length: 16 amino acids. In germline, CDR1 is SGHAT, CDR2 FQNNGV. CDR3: CASSSRGRATNEKLFF. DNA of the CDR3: TGTGCCAGCAGCTCCCGTGGAAGAGCCACTAATGAAAAACTGTTTTTT. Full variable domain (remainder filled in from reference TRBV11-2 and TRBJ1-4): EAGVAQSPRYKIIEKRQSVAFWCNPISGHATLYWYQQILGQGPKLLIQFQNNGVVDDSQLPKDRFSAERLKGVDSTLKIQPAKLEDSAVYLCASSSRGRATNEKLFFGSGTQLSVL.

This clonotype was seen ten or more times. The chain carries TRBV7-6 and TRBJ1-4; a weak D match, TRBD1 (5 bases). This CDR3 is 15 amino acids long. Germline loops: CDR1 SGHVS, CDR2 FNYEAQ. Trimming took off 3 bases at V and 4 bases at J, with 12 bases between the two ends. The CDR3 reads CASSFRDQHNEKLFF. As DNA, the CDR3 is TGTGCCAGCAGCTTCCGGGACCAACATAATGAAAAACTGTTTTTT.

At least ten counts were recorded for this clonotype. The chain's CDR3 is CAWSRAGGSEQFF. In DNA, the CDR3 is TGTGCCTGGTCTAGGGCGGGAGGAAGCGAGCAGTTCTTC. This rearrangement joins TRBV30 to TRBJ2-1; the match to TRBD2 covers 8 bases. After removal of 5 bases from V and 10 bases from J, the junction contained 10 bases not matched to a gene. The CDR3 runs 13 residues. Germline V CDR1 and CDR2: GTSNPN, SVGIG (reference sequence).

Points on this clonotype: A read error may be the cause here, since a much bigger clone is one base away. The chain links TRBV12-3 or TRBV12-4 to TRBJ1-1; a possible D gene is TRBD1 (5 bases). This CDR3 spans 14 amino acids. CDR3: CAGSGAGGGTEAFF. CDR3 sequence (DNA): TGTGCCGGCAGTGGAGCAGGTGGGGGGACTGAAGCTTTCTTT.

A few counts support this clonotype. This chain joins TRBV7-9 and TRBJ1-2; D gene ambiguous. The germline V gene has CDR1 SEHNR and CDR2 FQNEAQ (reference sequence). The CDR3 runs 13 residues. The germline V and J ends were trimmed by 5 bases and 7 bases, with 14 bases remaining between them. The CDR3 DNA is TGTGCCAGCAGCCCCCCCCTTGAGAGTGGCTACACCTTC. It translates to CASSPPLESGYTF.

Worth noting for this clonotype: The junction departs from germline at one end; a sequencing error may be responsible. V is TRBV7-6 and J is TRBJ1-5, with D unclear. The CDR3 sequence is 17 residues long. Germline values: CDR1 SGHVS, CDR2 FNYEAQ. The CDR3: CAGSLAPPSYSNQPQHF. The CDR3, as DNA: TGTGCCGGCAGCTTAGCACCCCCTTCCTATAGCAATCAGCCCCAGCATTTT.

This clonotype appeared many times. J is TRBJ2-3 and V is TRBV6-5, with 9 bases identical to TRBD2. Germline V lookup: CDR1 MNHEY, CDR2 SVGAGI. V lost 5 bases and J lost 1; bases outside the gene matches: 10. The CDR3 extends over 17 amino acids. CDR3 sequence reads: CASSQGGIAGGTDTQYF. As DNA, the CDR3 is TGTGCCAGCAGTCAGGGGGGTATAGCGGGGGGCACAGATACGCAGTATTTT.

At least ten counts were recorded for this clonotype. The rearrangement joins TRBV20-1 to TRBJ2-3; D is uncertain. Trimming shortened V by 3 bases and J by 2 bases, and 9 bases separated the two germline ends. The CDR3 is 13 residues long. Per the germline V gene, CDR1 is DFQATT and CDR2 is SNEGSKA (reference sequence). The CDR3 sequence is CSARETNTDTQYF. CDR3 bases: TGCAGTGCTAGGGAGACAAACACAGATACGCAGTATTTT.

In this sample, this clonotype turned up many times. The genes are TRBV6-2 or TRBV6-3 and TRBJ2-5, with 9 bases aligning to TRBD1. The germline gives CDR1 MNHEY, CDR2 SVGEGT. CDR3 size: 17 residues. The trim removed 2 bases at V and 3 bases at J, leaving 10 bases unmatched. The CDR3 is CASSYELARDREETQYF. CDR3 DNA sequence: TGTGCCAGCAGTTACGAGTTAGCCCGGGACAGGGAAGAGACCCAGTACTTC.

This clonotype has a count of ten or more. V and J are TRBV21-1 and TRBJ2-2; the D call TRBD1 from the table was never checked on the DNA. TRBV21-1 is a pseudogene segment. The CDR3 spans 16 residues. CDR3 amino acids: CASSKRGRKGTGELFF. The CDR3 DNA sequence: TGTGCCAGCAGCAAGAGGGGACGGAAGGGTACCGGGGAGCTGTTTTTT.

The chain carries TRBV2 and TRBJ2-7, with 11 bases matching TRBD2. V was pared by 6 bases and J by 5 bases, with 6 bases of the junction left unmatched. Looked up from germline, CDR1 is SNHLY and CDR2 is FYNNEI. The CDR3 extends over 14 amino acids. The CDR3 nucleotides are TGTGCCAGCAGCGTAGCGGGAGGGCCGGACGAGCAGTACTTC. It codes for CASSVAGGPDEQYF.

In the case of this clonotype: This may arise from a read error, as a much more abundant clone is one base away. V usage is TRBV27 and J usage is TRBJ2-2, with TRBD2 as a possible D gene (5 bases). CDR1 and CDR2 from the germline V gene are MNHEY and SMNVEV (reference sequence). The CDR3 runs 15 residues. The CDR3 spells CASSFGLAQIGEPFF. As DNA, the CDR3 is TGTGCCAGCAGTTTTGGTCTCGCCCAAATCGGGGAGCCGTTTTTT.

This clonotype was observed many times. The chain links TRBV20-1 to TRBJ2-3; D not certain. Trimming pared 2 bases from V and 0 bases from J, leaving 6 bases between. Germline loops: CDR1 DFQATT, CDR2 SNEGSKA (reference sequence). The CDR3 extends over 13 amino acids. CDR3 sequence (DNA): TGCAGTGCTAGACCTCTAAGCACAGATACGCAGTATTTT. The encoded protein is CSARPLSTDTQYF.

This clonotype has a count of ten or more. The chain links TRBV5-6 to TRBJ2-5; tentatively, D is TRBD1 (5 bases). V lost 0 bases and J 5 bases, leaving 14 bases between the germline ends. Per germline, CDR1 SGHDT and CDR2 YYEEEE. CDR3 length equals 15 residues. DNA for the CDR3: TGTGCCAGCAGCTTGGTACAGGATCCCGCGGAGACCCAGTACTTC. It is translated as CASSLVQDPAETQYF.

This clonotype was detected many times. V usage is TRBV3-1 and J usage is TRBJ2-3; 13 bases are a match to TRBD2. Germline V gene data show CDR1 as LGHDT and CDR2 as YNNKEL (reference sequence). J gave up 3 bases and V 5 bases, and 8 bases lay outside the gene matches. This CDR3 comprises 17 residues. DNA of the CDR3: TGTGCCAGCAGCAACCATGGACTAGCGGGAGCTACAGATACGCAGTATTTT. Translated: CASSNHGLAGATDTQYF.

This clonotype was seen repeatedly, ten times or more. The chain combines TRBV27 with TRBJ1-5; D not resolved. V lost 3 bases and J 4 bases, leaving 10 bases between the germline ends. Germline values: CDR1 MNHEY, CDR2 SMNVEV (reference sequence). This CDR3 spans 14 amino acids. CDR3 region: CASSLVSGNQPQHF. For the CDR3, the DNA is TGTGCCAGCAGTTTGGTATCGGGAAATCAGCCCCAGCATTTT.

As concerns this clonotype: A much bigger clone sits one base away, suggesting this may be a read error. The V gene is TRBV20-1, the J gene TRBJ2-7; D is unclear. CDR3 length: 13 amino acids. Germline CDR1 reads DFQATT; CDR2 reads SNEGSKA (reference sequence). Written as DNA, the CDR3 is TGCAGTGCTAGTGACACTCTAAACGACGAGCAGCACTTC. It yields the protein CSASDTLNDEQHF.

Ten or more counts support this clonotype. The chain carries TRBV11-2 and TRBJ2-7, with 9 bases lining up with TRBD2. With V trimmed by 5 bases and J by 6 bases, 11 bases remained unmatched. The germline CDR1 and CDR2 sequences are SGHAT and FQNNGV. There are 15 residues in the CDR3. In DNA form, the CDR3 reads TGTGCCAGCAGCGGACAGCGGGGGGCTTTTGGCGAGCAGTACTTC. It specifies CASSGQRGAFGEQYF.

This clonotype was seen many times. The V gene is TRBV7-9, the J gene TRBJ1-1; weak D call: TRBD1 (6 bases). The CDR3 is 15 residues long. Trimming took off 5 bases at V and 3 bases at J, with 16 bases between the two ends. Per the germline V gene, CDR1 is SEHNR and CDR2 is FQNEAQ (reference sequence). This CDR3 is CASSPPTGYDTEAFF. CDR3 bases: TGTGCCAGCAGCCCACCAACAGGGTATGACACTGAAGCTTTCTTT.